The 10 T cell receptor beta chains below all came from one sample that was sequenced in a study of blood T cell repertoires in COVID-19 (dated by TCRdb to the early 2020s). The method was the immunoSEQ multiplex PCR assay. In its TCRdb copy, this immuneACCESS table keeps in-frame sequences only and misses some clones. Where compared with another copy, unresolved V genes explain less than half of these, and the others have no known cause. The sample table holds 220,000 or so clones, of which 80% to 85% were seen once. The ten largest clonotypes hold roughly 8.2% of the sample. Sample: peripheral blood. All receptors derive from a woman aged 80 or over with COVID-19, enrolled during active disease.

The rearrangement joins TRBV15 to TRBJ1-2; TRBD1 matches at 9 bases. Germline V gene data show CDR1 as LNHNV and CDR2 as YYDKDF (reference sequence). This CDR3 is built from 16 residues. V gave up 2 bases and J gave up 3 bases; unmatched junction bases: 7. In DNA form, the CDR3 reads TGTGCCACCAGCAGAAGCACGGGACAGGGATACTATGGCTACACCTTC. Encoded protein: CATSRSTGQGYYGYTF.

This chain joins TRBV7-3 and TRBJ1-1; D remains unclear. The CDR3 covers 14 residues. Germline assignment: CDR1 SGHTA and CDR2 FQGTGA. V dropped 5 bases and J dropped 0 bases, with 10 bases sitting between them. CDR3 bases: TGTGCCAGCAGCCTAGCGGGGTTGAACACTGAAGCTTTCTTT. Protein: CASSLAGLNTEAFF.

V is TRBV28 and J is TRBJ1-4; TRBD1 agrees at 8 bases. The CDR3 totals 15 residues. The V segment lost 4 bases and the J segment 8 bases; nucleotides outside the gene matches: 9. From germline, CDR1 is MDHEN and CDR2 SYDVKM. CDR3 sequence reads: CASSSTGDFREKLFF. CDR3 DNA: TGTGCCAGCAGTTCGACAGGGGATTTTCGGGAAAAACTGTTTTTT.

The V and J genes are TRBV9 and TRBJ2-1; possible D gene TRBD2, 5 bases. The CDR3 runs to 15 residues. Germline-derived CDR1 and CDR2 are SGDLS and YYNGEE. The V gene lost 4 bases and the J gene lost 4 bases, with 15 bases spanning the gap. The CDR3 DNA reads TGTGCCAGCAGCTTAAGGATGAGCGGTTACAATGAGCAGTTCTTC. Translated, it gives CASSLRMSGYNEQFF.

This clone was observed a handful of times. This sequence joins TRBV9 and TRBJ1-5; 7 nucleotides align to TRBD1. V lost 4 bases, J lost 2 bases, and 9 bases stayed unmatched. The CDR3 covers 16 residues. Germline V gives CDR1 SGDLS, CDR2 YYNGEE. CDR3 sequence reads: CASSRTGDFGNQPQHF. The CDR3, as DNA: TGTGCCAGCAGCCGAACAGGGGATTTCGGCAATCAGCCCCAGCATTTT.

This chain joins TRBV20-1 and TRBJ2-7, with no clear D. The CDR3 sequence is 11 residues long. Germline CDR1 is DFQATT and CDR2 is SNEGSKA (reference sequence). V shed 6 bases and J shed 1 base, with 7 bases lying between them. This CDR3 is CSAGRSYEQYF. The CDR3 DNA follows: TGCAGTGCGGGCCGTTCCTACGAGCAGTACTTC.

The J gene is TRBJ2-7, the V gene TRBV15; 7 nucleotides match TRBD1. Germline CDR1 and CDR2: LNHNV and YYDKDF (reference sequence). The J segment lost 2 bases and the V segment lost 1 base, leaving 2 bases of the junction unmatched. The CDR3 contains 14 residues. CDR3 bases: TGTGCCACCAGCAGAGGTAGGGGGCCCTACGAGCAGTACTTC. It yields the protein CATSRGRGPYEQYF.

The J gene is TRBJ2-2, the V gene TRBV6-5; D unclear. CDR3 length: 12 residues. The V end was cut by 6 bases, the J end by 6 bases, with 8 bases between. Germline lookup yields CDR1 MNHEY and CDR2 SVGAGI. CDR3 DNA sequence: TGTGCCAGCAGGACTTTTTCCGGGGAGCTGTTTTTT. It yields the protein CASRTFSGELFF.

V is TRBV24-1 and J is TRBJ2-5; D gene ambiguous. Germline CDR1 is KGHDR and CDR2 is SFDVKD. The CDR3 consists of 13 residues. V was pared by 4 bases and J by 5 bases, with 10 bases between. The CDR3 spells CATSDHGRETQYF. CDR3 bases: TGTGCCACCAGTGACCACGGTCGGGAGACCCAGTACTTC.

This chain links TRBV11-2 with TRBJ2-1; TRBD2 matches 8 bases. Germline CDR1 reads SGHAT; CDR2 reads FQNNGV. The CDR3 has 14 amino acids. The V and J ends lost 3 bases and 7 bases, in that order; junction bases with no gene match: 5. The CDR3 DNA follows: TGTGCCAGCAGCTTGGTAGCGGGGTTAAATGAGCAGTTCTTC. Translating gives CASSLVAGLNEQFF.